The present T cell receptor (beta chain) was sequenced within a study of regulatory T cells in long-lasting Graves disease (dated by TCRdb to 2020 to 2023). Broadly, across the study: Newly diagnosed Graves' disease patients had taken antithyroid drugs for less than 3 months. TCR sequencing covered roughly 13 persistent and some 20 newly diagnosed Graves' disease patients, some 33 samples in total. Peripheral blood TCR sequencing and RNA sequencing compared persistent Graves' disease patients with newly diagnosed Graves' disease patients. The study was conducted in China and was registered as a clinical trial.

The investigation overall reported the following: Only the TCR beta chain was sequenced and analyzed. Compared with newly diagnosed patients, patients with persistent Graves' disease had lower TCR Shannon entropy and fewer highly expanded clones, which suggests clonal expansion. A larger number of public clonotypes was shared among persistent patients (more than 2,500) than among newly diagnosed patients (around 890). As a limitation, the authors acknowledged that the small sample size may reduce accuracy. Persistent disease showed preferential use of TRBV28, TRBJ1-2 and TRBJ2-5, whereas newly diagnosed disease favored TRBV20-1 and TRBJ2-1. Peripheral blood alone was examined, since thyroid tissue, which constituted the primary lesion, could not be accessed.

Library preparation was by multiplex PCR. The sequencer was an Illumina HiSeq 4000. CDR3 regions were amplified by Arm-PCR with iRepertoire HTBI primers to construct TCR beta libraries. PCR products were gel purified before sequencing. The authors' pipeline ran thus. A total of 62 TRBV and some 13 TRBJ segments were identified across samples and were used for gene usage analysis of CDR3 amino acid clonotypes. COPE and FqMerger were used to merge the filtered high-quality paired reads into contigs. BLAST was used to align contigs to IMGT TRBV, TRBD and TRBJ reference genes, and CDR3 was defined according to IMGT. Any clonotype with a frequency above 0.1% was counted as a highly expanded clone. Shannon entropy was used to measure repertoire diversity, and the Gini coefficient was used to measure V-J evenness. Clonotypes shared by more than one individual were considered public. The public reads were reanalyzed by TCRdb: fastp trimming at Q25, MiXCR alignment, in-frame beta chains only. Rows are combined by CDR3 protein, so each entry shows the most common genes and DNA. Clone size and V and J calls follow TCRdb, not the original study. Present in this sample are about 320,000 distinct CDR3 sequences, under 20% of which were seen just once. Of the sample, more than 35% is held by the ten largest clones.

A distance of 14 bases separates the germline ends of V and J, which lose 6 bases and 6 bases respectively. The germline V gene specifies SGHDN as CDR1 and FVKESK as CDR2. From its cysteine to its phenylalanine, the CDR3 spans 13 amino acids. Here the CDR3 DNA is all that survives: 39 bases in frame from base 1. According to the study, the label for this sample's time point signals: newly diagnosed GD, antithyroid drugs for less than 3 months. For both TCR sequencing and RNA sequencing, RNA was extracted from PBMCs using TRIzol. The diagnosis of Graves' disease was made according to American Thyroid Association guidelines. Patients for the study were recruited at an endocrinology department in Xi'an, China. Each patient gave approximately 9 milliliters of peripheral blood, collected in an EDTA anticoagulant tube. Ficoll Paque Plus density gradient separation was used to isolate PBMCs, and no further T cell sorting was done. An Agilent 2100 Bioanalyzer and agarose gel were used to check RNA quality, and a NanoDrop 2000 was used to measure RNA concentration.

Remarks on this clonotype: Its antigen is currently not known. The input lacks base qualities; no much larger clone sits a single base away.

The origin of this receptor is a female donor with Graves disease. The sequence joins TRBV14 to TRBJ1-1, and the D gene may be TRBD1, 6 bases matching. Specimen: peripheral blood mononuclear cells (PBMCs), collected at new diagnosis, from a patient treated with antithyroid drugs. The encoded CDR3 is CASSPVGGPEAFF. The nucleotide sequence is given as TGTGCCAGCAGTCCTGTCGGGGGCCCTGAAGCTTTCTTT.